This section outlines one T cell receptor (beta chain) sequence together with its context. Its target is unknown. Germline V lookup: CDR1 SGHAT, CDR2 FQNNGV. The CDR3 loop spans 15 amino acids. V was cut by 3 bases and J by 3 bases, with 11 bases left in between. This entry belongs to a study of human versus mouse CDR3 diversity and MHC coevolution. Study overall: Between roughly 0.6 x 10^7 and 1.8 x 10^7 valid reads came from each sample. Study-level findings and limits: Compared with mice, human CDR3s carried more deletions and insertions on average. About 1.6 million TCR beta clonotypes were estimated for humans, the largest repertoire. Roughly 6 MHC II alleles selected the human T cells.

Sequencing was performed with immunoSEQ multiplex PCR; in TCRdb, only in-frame clones are kept and a portion is missing. The sample lists roughly 81,000 clones; 80% to 95% were seen once. The receptor was derived from a person aged 25 to 69 in good health. The rearrangement links TRBV11-2 to TRBJ1-4; unclear D gene. The sample taken for sequencing was naive CD4+ T cells from blood. Subset: CD45RO-negative CD62L-positive naive CD4 T cells. The CDR3 region has the DNA TGTGCCAGCAGCTTTTCCTATTCCGCTAATGAAAAACTGTTTTTT. Translated, it gives CASSFSYSANEKLFF.